This T cell receptor (beta chain) was sequenced for a study of blood T cell repertoires in COVID-19. Whole-study context: COVID-19 samples from acute and convalescent phases originated in the United States, Italy and Spain. PBMCs, B-cell-depleted T cells, or T cells were the source of the cDNA or gDNA that made up the material.

The CDR3 runs to 12 residues. Trimming left V 3 bases short and J 11 bases short, with 14 bases between. Germline V gene lookup returns CDR1 SGHDT and CDR2 YYEEEE. Assay used: immunoSEQ multiplex PCR; TCRdb lists only in-frame clones, some missing. The sample has roughly 280,000 clones; about 89% are singletons. Sequencing was done on a sample of peripheral blood. The V call is TRBV5-6, the J call TRBJ1-2, with D unresolved. This clonotype was obtained from a man between 35 and 55 years old with active or convalescent COVID-19. CDR3 nucleotides: TGTGCCAGCAGCTCCACTACATCGCGGTACACCTTC. Amino acid sequence: CASSSTTSRYTF.